Below, 5 T cell receptor beta chains from the same sample are listed, as sequenced in a study of T cell repertoires in cytomegalovirus infection. TCRdb processed the reads anew with MiXCR; each CDR3 protein has one entry. This table has 560,000 or so distinct CDR3 sequences, approximately 17% appearing once. Sequenced sample: CD8+ T cells from PBMCs. The receptors were sampled from a human donor in good health (CMV status not recorded). Some clones in this sample may be carry-over from other donors' samples.

V and J are TRBV3-1 and TRBJ1-6, with unresolved D. This CDR3 has 17 residues. Per germline, CDR1 LGHDT and CDR2 YNNKEL (reference sequence). V was cut by 3 bases and J by 4 bases, with 16 bases left in between. DNA for the CDR3: TGTGCCAGCAGCCAGAGGAAGGGCGGGCTATATAATTCACCCCTCCACTTT. Translation gives CASSQRKGGLYNSPLHF.

The V call is TRBV28, the J call TRBJ2-5, with 11 positions matching TRBD2. The V and J ends lost 5 bases and 2 bases, in that order; junction bases with no gene match: 10. The CDR3 has 17 amino acids. Per the germline V gene, CDR1 is MDHEN and CDR2 is SYDVKM. CDR3 coding DNA: TGTGCCAGCAGTCCGTGGACTAGCGGGCCTACTCAAGAGACCCAGTACTTC. Translation: CASSPWTSGPTQETQYF.

In this sample, this clonotype turned up many times. V gene TRBV6-6 combines with J gene TRBJ1-4; D ambiguous. V dropped 4 bases and J dropped 3 bases, with 12 bases sitting between them. The CDR3 is made up of 15 amino acids. The germline gives CDR1 MNHNY, CDR2 SVGAGI (reference sequence). In nucleotides, the CDR3 is TGTGCCAGCAGTTGGTTCGGTCCCTCTAATGAAAAACTGTTTTTT. Amino acid sequence: CASSWFGPSNEKLFF.

This clonotype turned up a few times. J is TRBJ2-7 and V is TRBV7-6, with 11 positions matching TRBD2. Looked up from germline, CDR1 is SGHVS and CDR2 is FNYEAQ. The CDR3 extends over 16 amino acids. Trimming removed 5 bases from V and 3 bases from J; junction bases left unmatched: 9. CDR3 in amino acids: CASSPDGTSGLYEQYF. The DNA of the CDR3 is TGTGCCAGCAGCCCGGACGGGACTAGCGGACTCTACGAGCAGTACTTC.

V gene TRBV4-2 combines with J gene TRBJ2-4; 14 nucleotides line up with TRBD2. V dropped 0 bases and J dropped 0; count of bases not matched to a gene: 10. Germline V gene data show CDR1 as LGHNA and CDR2 as YNFKEQ. This CDR3 has 21 amino acids. Here the CDR3 reads CASSQDFEGLAGAGAKNIQYF. The DNA of the CDR3 is TGTGCCAGCAGCCAAGATTTTGAGGGACTAGCGGGAGCCGGAGCCAAAAACATTCAGTACTTC.